This T cell receptor (beta chain) is from a study of neurological immune-mediated disorders. The output of every sequencing run, over 170 million TCR-beta sequences, came from 15-18 subjects. TCRdb redid the calling of the 5' RACE reads with MiXCR, one entry per CDR3 protein. The sample has under 80,000 distinct CDR3 sequences, 4% to 6% seen once; the top ten hold 2.8%. Preparation of the unsorted libraries drew on 2 million PBMCs stored at -80 C. Overall study results and limits: A possible signature appeared as one related-CDR3 cluster, in which phylogenetic grouping placed the repertoires of 18 of 34 multiple sclerosis patients.

Ten or more counts support this clonotype. Its antigen is unknown. Trimming took 4 bases from V and 7 from J; bases not matched to a gene: 8. Germline V gene data show CDR1 as SGHRS and CDR2 as YFSETQ. The CDR3 has 14 residues. The receptor comes from a woman in her 30s with multiple sclerosis. Input material: PBMCs. The V and J genes are TRBV5-1 and TRBJ1-5; 7 bases fit TRBD1. The CDR3 spells CASSLGTAGQPQHF. The CDR3 bases are TGCGCCAGCAGCCTCGGGACAGCCGGCCAGCCCCAGCATTTT.